These T cell receptor beta chains were read from a single sample in a study of chemoradiotherapy in HPV16-positive cancers. The table came from immunoSEQ multiplex PCR; TCRdb's copy has only in-frame clones and leaves some out. This sample has 7,000 or so clones; 89% occur once, and the top ten carry about 2.5%. The sample was tumor tissue, taken from a patient who underwent chemoradiotherapy. These receptors came from a human donor with HPV-associated anogenital cancer. The CDR3 runs from the conserved cysteine through the conserved F or W. D genes are given only for firm matches. Rows may omit the clone size; those that give it use once, few, many or a size class.

D gene: TRBD2; V gene: TRBV19; clone size: NA; J gene: TRBJ2-1; CDR3 DNA: TGTGCCAGTAGTATCTTAGCGGGAGGGGGTTCGTACAATGAGCAGTTCTTC; CDR3 protein: CASSILAGGGSYNEQFF
D gene: TRBD1; V gene: TRBV9; clone size: NA; J gene: TRBJ2-2; CDR3 DNA: TGTGCCAGCAGCCCCAGACAGGGTATCGCCGGGGAGCTGTTTTTT; CDR3 protein: CASSPRQGIAGELFF
D gene: NA; V gene: TRBV5-4; clone size: NA; J gene: TRBJ1-2; CDR3 DNA: TGTGCCAGCAGCTTGTCAGGGATCACCTATGGCTACACCTTC; CDR3 protein: CASSLSGITYGYTF
D gene: NA; V gene: TRBV6-5; clone size: NA; J gene: TRBJ1-2; CDR3 DNA: TGTGCCAGCAGTTACTCGAGATTAAGTGACTATGGCTACACCTTC; CDR3 protein: CASSYSRLSDYGYTF
D gene: TRBD1; V gene: TRBV6-6; clone size: NA; J gene: TRBJ2-4; CDR3 DNA: TGTGCCAGCAGCCCCGACAGGGGATTAGCCAAAAACATTCAGTACTTC; CDR3 protein: CASSPDRGLAKNIQYF
D gene: TRBD2; V gene: TRBV7-9; clone size: NA; J gene: TRBJ2-7; CDR3 DNA: TGTGCCAGCAGCTTGGCTAGCGGTTCCTACGAGCAGTACTTC; CDR3 protein: CASSLASGSYEQYF
D gene: TRBD1; V gene: TRBV11-3; clone size: few; J gene: TRBJ1-2; CDR3 DNA: TGTGCCAGCAACAAACAGGGGAACTATGGCTACACCTTC; CDR3 protein: CASNKQGNYGYTF
D gene: NA; V gene: TRBV7-9; clone size: NA; J gene: TRBJ2-7; CDR3 DNA: TGTGCCAGCAGCAGTGTTAGGGACACTCCCGCGGACGAGCAGTACTTC; CDR3 protein: CASSSVRDTPADEQYF
D gene: NA; V gene: TRBV18; clone size: NA; J gene: TRBJ2-5; CDR3 DNA: TGTGCCAGCTCACCCCGGTCGGGGGTGCAAGAGACCCAGTACTTC; CDR3 protein: CASSPRSGVQETQYF
D gene: NA; V gene: TRBV5-1; clone size: NA; J gene: TRBJ2-1; CDR3 DNA: TGCGCCAGCAGCCAACCCACCTCCTATGAGCAGTTCTTC; CDR3 protein: CASSQPTSYEQFF
D gene: TRBD2; V gene: TRBV5-1; clone size: NA; J gene: TRBJ2-1; CDR3 DNA: TGCGCCAGCAGCTCGGGACTAGCGGGAGGATGGAGCTACAATGAGCAGTTCTTC; CDR3 protein: CASSSGLAGGWSYNEQFF
D gene: TRBD1; V gene: TRBV27; clone size: NA; J gene: TRBJ2-7; CDR3 DNA: TGTGCCAGCAGTCCAAGGGCCACTGGGACAGGGAGAGCCTACGAGCAGTACTTC; CDR3 protein: CASSPRATGTGRAYEQYF
D gene: NA; V gene: TRBV4-2; clone size: NA; J gene: TRBJ2-3; CDR3 DNA: TGTGCCAGCAGCCATTCCCTAGCGCCTAGCACAGATACGCAGTATTTT; CDR3 protein: CASSHSLAPSTDTQYF
D gene: NA; V gene: TRBV25-1; clone size: NA; J gene: TRBJ1-4; CDR3 DNA: TGTGCCAGCAGTGACCCAATGGCCGCCAATGAAAAACTGTTTTTT; CDR3 protein: CASSDPMAANEKLFF
D gene: TRBD2; V gene: TRBV2; clone size: NA; J gene: TRBJ2-5; CDR3 DNA: TGTGCCAGCAGTGACCCGATCCCGGGACTAGCGGGAGGGTACCAAGAGACCCAGTACTTC; CDR3 protein: CASSDPIPGLAGGYQETQYF
D gene: NA; V gene: TRBV7-2; clone size: NA; J gene: TRBJ1-5; CDR3 DNA: TGTGCCAGCAGCGGGGTCTCAGAAGGGTATCAGCCCCAGCATTTT; CDR3 protein: CASSGVSEGYQPQHF
D gene: TRBD2; V gene: TRBV7-8; clone size: NA; J gene: TRBJ2-1; CDR3 DNA: TGTGCCAGCGCTAACCCACAATTAGCGGGAGGGAGCTCCTACAATGAGCAGTTCTTC; CDR3 protein: CASANPQLAGGSSYNEQFF
D gene: NA; V gene: TRBV10-1; clone size: NA; J gene: TRBJ2-1; CDR3 DNA: TGCGCCAGCAGTTACATGGGCAATGAGCAGTTCTTC; CDR3 protein: CASSYMGNEQFF
D gene: TRBD2; V gene: TRBV19; clone size: NA; J gene: TRBJ2-3; CDR3 DNA: TGTGCCAGTACCCGACTAGCCGCCGACACAGATACGCAGTATTTT; CDR3 protein: CASTRLAADTDTQYF
D gene: NA; V gene: TRBV7-3; clone size: NA; J gene: TRBJ2-2; CDR3 DNA: TGTGCCAGCAGCTTAAGTCCCAGGGGATTTACCGGGGAGCTGTTTTTT; CDR3 protein: CASSLSPRGFTGELFF
D gene: NA; V gene: TRBV7-3; clone size: NA; J gene: TRBJ2-1; CDR3 DNA: TGTGCCAGCAGCATGGGGAATGAGCAGTTCTTC; CDR3 protein: CASSMGNEQFF
D gene: NA; V gene: TRBV11-3; clone size: NA; J gene: TRBJ1-2; CDR3 DNA: TGTGCCGGCAGCTTGGAGACAGGATATGGCTACACCTTC; CDR3 protein: CAGSLETGYGYTF
D gene: NA; V gene: TRBV6-6; clone size: few; J gene: TRBJ2-3; CDR3 DNA: TGTGCCAGCAGTAACCGGGCCACAGATACGCAGTATTTT; CDR3 protein: CASSNRATDTQYF
D gene: TRBD1; V gene: TRBV7-2; clone size: NA; J gene: TRBJ1-2; CDR3 DNA: TGTGCCAGCAGCTTAGATCAGGGGGGCGATGGCTACACCTTC; CDR3 protein: CASSLDQGGDGYTF
D gene: NA; V gene: TRBV11-3; clone size: NA; J gene: TRBJ1-1; CDR3 DNA: TGTGCCAGCAGCTTAGATATACGCACTGAAGCTTTCTTT; CDR3 protein: CASSLDIRTEAFF
D gene: NA; V gene: TRBV4-1; clone size: once; J gene: TRBJ2-1; CDR3 DNA: TGCGCCAGCAGCCCCACCGAGGCCCGTAATGAGCAGTTCTTC; CDR3 protein: CASSPTEARNEQFF
D gene: NA; V gene: TRBV5-4; clone size: NA; J gene: TRBJ2-5; CDR3 DNA: TGTGCCAGCAGCTCTCCCCGGGCCGAGGAGACCCAGTACTTC; CDR3 protein: CASSSPRAEETQYF
D gene: TRBD1; V gene: TRBV30; clone size: NA; J gene: TRBJ1-1; CDR3 DNA: TGTGCCTGGTCTAGATTTACAGGAGATTTCAGGACAGGGGGTTCACGTGAAGCTTTCTTT; CDR3 protein: CAWSRFTGDFRTGGSREAFF
D gene: TRBD2; V gene: TRBV11-3; clone size: NA; J gene: TRBJ2-1; CDR3 DNA: TGTGCCAGCAGCCGCGGACTAGTCAATGAGCAGTTCTTC; CDR3 protein: CASSRGLVNEQFF
D gene: NA; V gene: TRBV19; clone size: NA; J gene: TRBJ2-5; CDR3 DNA: TGTGCCAGTAGTAAGGGGCCCGTTGAAGGGACCCAGTACTTC; CDR3 protein: CASSKGPVEGTQYF
D gene: NA; V gene: TRBV14; clone size: NA; J gene: TRBJ2-7; CDR3 DNA: TGTGCCAGCAGCCAATTGGACAGAGACTACGAGCAGTACTTC; CDR3 protein: CASSQLDRDYEQYF